The 15 T cell receptor beta chains in this list originate from one sample, sequenced in a study of PD-1 blockade in classical Hodgkin lymphoma. Repertoires were generated with immunoSEQ multiplex PCR, while TCRdb's copy carries only in-frame clones and drops some. The sample yields fewer than 70,000 clones, more than 75% seen once. The patients all showed relapse after autologous stem cell transplantation, while their brentuximab vedotin exposure varied. The sequencing here drew on peripheral blood mononuclear cells (PBMCs), taken before the second cycle of nivolumab. All receptors derive from a human donor with classical Hodgkin lymphoma.

The rearrangement uses TRBV4-1 and TRBJ2-2; D may match TRBD1 or TRBD2 (5 bases each). The CDR3 runs 17 residues. Deletions cut 4 bases from V and 4 bases from J, with 19 bases between. The germline gives CDR1 MGHRA, CDR2 YSYEKL. The CDR3 bases are TGCGCCAGCAGCCTATCTGGAGAGGGGCGAGGCACCGGGGAGCTGTTTTTT. It specifies CASSLSGEGRGTGELFF.

This clone occurred a few times. The gene calls are TRBV4-2 and TRBJ1-1, with TRBD1 as a possible D gene (6 bases). The CDR3 extends over 13 amino acids. The germline V gene has CDR1 LGHNA and CDR2 YNFKEQ. V was pared by 6 bases and J by 3 bases, with 11 bases between. The CDR3 DNA is TGTGCCAGCAGGTTACAGGGACACACTGAAGCTTTCTTT. Protein: CASRLQGHTEAFF.

The chain combines TRBV7-8 with TRBJ1-1, with 7 bases that match TRBD1. Looked up from germline, CDR1 is SGHVS and CDR2 is FQNEAQ. The V segment lost 4 bases and the J segment 4 bases; nucleotides outside the gene matches: 6. The CDR3 contains 14 residues. The CDR3 spells CASSSVTGATEAFF. The DNA for the CDR3 is TGTGCCAGCAGCTCAGTTACAGGGGCCACTGAAGCTTTCTTT. Full variable domain (missing parts from reference TRBV7-8 and TRBJ1-1): GAGVSQSPRYKVAKRGQDVALRCDPISGHVSLFWYQQALGQGPEFLTYFQNEAQLDKSGLPSDRFFAERPEGSVSTLKIQRTQQEDSAVYLCASSSVTGATEAFFGQGTRLTVV.

This clone was picked up one time. The chain recombines TRBV30 with TRBJ2-1; D is unresolved. CDR3 length: 11 amino acids. CDR1 and CDR2 from the germline V gene are GTSNPN and SVGIG (reference sequence). Trimming removed 2 bases at V and 7 bases at J, with 6 bases between. CDR3 sequence reads: CAWSLSNEQFF. The DNA for the CDR3 is TGTGCCTGGAGTTTATCAAATGAGCAGTTCTTC.

The genes are TRBV21-1 and TRBJ2-2; the table's D call of TRBD1 was not tested on the DNA. TRBV21-1 is labeled a pseudogene. The CDR3 has 20 residues. Here the CDR3 DNA reads TGTGCCAGCAGCAAAAGGGCCCCGGGACAGGGTAGTACGAACACCGGGGAGCTGTTTTTT. It specifies CASSKRAPGQGSTNTGELFF.

The V and J genes are TRBV7-3 and TRBJ2-5; the D call may be TRBD1 or TRBD2 (6 bases each). The CDR3 has 14 residues. With 5 bases removed from V and 8 bases from J, the gap between germline ends came to 18 bases. CDR1 is SGHTA, CDR2 FQGTGA, per germline. CDR3 sequence reads: CASSPDGGPGTQYF. The CDR3 DNA sequence: TGTGCCAGCAGCCCAGACGGGGGCCCTGGAACCCAGTACTTC.

This chain joins TRBV5-1 and TRBJ2-5; 9 positions agree with TRBD2. Germline CDR1 SGHRS, CDR2 YFSETQ. The CDR3 is 14 residues long. Trimming cost V 6 bases and J 4 bases; bases outside gene matches: 7. In nucleotides, the CDR3 is TGCGCCAGCAAGGCGGGGGGGCCGCGAGAGACCCAGTACTTC. It is translated as CASKAGGPRETQYF. The variable domain in full, with the rest retrieved from reference TRBV5-1 and TRBJ2-5, is KAGVTQTPRYLIKTRGQQVTLSCSPISGHRSVSWYQQTPGQGLQFLFEYFSETQRNKGNFPGRFSGRQFSNSRSEMNVSTLELGDSALYLCASKAGGPRETQYFGPGTRLLVL.

The V gene is TRBV11-2, the J gene TRBJ2-3; the match to TRBD1 covers 9 bases. From germline, CDR1 is SGHAT and CDR2 FQNNGV. The CDR3 loop spans 16 amino acids. Trimming at V came to 5 bases and at J to 5 bases, leaving 11 bases not matched to a gene. The CDR3 region is CASSLTGGPVRDTQYF. The CDR3 region has the DNA TGTGCCAGCAGCCTTACAGGGGGCCCTGTTCGAGATACGCAGTATTTT.

The chain employs TRBV6-5 and TRBJ2-3; D is perhaps TRBD2 (7 bases). Trimming left V 3 bases short and J 11 bases short, with 18 bases between. The CDR3 extends over 14 amino acids. Germline V gene sequence: CDR1 MNHEY, CDR2 SVGAGI. The CDR3, as DNA: TGTGCCAGCAGTTATGAGGGGGGGCCCTCCCTGCAGTATTTT. It codes for CASSYEGGPSLQYF.

V usage is TRBV5-1 and J usage is TRBJ1-2, with TRBD1 as a possible D gene (5 bases). V lost 1 base, J lost 8 bases, and 9 bases lay in between. Germline lookup yields CDR1 SGHRS and CDR2 YFSETQ. CDR3 size: 12 residues. DNA for the CDR3: TGCGCCAGCAGCTTGCAGGGACTAGGCTACACCTTC. This encodes CASSLQGLGYTF. Filled out from reference TRBV5-1 and TRBJ1-2, the complete variable domain reads KAGVTQTPRYLIKTRGQQVTLSCSPISGHRSVSWYQQTPGQGLQFLFEYFSETQRNKGNFPGRFSGRQFSNSRSEMNVSTLELGDSALYLCASSLQGLGYTFGSGTRLTVV.

This chain links TRBV18 with TRBJ1-3; D unresolved. Trimming shortened V by 3 bases and J by 0 bases, and 9 bases separated the two germline ends. CDR1 is KGHSH and CDR2 is LQKENI in the germline V gene. CDR3 length: 15 residues. In nucleotides, the CDR3 is TGTGCCAGCTCACCGGTGGACTTCTCTGGAAACACCATATATTTT. Its protein is CASSPVDFSGNTIYF.

This chain joins TRBV5-5 and TRBJ2-7, with 9 positions matching TRBD2. This CDR3 is 15 amino acids long. The germline gives CDR1 SGHKS, CDR2 YYEKEE (reference sequence). V lost 4 bases to trimming and J lost 2 bases; unmatched junction nucleotides: 7. CDR3 coding DNA: TGTGCCAGCAGCCCCCACAGCGGGGGGCCCTACGAGCAGTACTTC. This encodes CASSPHSGGPYEQYF.

The chain is built from TRBV6-5 and TRBJ2-7; D may be TRBD1 (5 bases). CDR3 length: 15 residues. V gave up 5 bases and J gave up 0 bases, with 14 bases separating them. Germline V gives CDR1 MNHEY, CDR2 SVGAGI. CDR3 nucleotides: TGTGCCAGCAGTCAGACAGAGACGGGCTCCTACGAGCAGTACTTC. Its translation is CASSQTETGSYEQYF.

Only one count was recorded for this clone. CDR3 bases: TGTGCCAGCAGCTCGGGAGAGTACTTC. Residues: CASSSGEYF. This chain links TRBV5-4 with TRBJ2-7; tentatively, D is TRBD2 (6 bases). V was clipped by 3 bases and J by 11 bases, with 6 bases between them. Germline V gene sequence: CDR1 SGHNT, CDR2 YYREEE (reference sequence). The CDR3 runs to 9 residues.

The V gene is TRBV7-9, the J gene TRBJ2-2; D is unresolved. The CDR3 is 12 residues long. The germline CDR1 and CDR2 sequences are SEHNR and FQNEAQ (reference sequence). For the CDR3, the DNA is TGTGTTAACGATAGGACCCCCGGGGAGCTGTTTTTT. This translates into CVNDRTPGELFF.